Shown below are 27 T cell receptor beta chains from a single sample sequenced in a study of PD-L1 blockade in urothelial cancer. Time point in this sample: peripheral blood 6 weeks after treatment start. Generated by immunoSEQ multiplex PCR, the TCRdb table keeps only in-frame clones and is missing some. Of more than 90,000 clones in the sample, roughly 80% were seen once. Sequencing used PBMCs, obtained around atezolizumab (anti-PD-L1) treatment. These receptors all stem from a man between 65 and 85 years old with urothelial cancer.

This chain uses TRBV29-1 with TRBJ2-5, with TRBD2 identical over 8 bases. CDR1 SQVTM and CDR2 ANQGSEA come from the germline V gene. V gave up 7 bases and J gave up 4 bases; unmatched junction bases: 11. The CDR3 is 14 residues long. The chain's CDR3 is CSAGGAGRGETQYF. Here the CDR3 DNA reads TGCAGCGCCGGGGGGGCGGGACGAGGAGAGACCCAGTACTTC.

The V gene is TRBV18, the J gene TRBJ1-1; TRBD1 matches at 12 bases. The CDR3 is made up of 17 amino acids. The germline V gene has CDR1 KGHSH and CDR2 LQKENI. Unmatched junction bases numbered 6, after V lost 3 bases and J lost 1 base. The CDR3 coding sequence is TGTGCCAGCTCACCCATCCCGGGACAGGGGGCGAACACTGAAGCTTTCTTT. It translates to CASSPIPGQGANTEAFF. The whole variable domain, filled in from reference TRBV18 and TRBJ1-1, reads NAGVMQNPRHLVRRRGQEARLRCSPMKGHSHVYWYRQLPEEGLKFMVYLQKENIIDESGMPKERFSAEFPKEGPSILRIQQVVRGDSAAYFCASSPIPGQGANTEAFFGQGTRLTVV.

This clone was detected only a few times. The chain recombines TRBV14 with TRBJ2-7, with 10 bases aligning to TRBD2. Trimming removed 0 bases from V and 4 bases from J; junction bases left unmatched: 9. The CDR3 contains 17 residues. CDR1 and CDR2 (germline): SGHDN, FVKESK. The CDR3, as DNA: TGTGCCAGCAGCCAAGATTTTCCGACTAGCGGGCGGTACGAGCAGTACTTC. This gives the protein CASSQDFPTSGRYEQYF.

CDR3 nucleotides: TGTGCCAGTACCCTGGGGGCCATTTCTAACTATGGCTACACCTTC. Translated, it gives CASTLGAISNYGYTF. The J gene is TRBJ1-2, the V gene TRBV19; perhaps TRBD1 as D (6 bases). Germline CDR1 and CDR2: LNHDA and SQIVND (reference sequence). The CDR3 is 15 residues long. V shed 7 bases and J shed 0 bases, with 15 bases lying between them.

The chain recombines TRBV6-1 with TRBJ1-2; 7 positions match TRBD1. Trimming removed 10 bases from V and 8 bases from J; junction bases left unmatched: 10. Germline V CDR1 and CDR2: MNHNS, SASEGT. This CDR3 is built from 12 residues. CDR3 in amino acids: CATFRTGRGYTF. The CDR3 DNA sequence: TGTGCCACCTTCCGGACAGGCCGAGGCTACACCTTC.

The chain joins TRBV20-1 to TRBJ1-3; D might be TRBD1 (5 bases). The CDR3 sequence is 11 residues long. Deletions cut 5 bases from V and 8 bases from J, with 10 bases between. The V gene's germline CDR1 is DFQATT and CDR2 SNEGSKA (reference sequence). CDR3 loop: CSAVQADTIYF. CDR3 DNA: TGCAGTGCTGTACAGGCAGACACCATATATTTT.

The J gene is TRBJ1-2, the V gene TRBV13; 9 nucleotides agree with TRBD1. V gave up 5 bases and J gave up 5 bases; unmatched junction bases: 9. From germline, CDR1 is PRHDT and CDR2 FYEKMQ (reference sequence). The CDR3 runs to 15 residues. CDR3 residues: CASSARDRDPYGYTF. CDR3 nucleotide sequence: TGTGCCAGCAGCGCTCGGGACAGGGACCCATATGGCTACACCTTC.

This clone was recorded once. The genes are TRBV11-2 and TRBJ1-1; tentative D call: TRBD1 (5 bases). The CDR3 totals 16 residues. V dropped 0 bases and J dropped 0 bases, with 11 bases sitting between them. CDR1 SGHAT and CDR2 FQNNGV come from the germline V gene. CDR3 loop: CASSLDHPTVNTEAFF. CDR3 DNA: TGTGCCAGCAGCTTAGATCATCCGACAGTGAACACTGAAGCTTTCTTT.

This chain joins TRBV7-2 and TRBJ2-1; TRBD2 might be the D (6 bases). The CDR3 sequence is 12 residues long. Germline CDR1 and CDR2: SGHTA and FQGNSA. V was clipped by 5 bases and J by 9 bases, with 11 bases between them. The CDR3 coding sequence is TGTGCCAGCAGCCGGAGGGCCGGTGAGCAGTTCTTC. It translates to CASSRRAGEQFF.

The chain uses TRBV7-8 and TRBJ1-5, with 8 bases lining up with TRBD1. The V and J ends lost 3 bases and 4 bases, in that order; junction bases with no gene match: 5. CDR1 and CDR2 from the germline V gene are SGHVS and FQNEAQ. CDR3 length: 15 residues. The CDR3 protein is CASSFGQGGNQPQHF. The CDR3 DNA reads TGTGCCAGCAGCTTTGGACAGGGTGGGAATCAGCCCCAGCATTTT.

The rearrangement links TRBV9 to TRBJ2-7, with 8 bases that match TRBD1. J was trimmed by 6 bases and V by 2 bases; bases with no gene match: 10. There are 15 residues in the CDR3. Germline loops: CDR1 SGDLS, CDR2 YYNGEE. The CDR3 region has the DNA TGTGCCAGCAGCGTTTCCGGGACAGGAGAGGGCGAGCAGTACTTC. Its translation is CASSVSGTGEGEQYF.

This CDR3 reads CASSGKDSLNEKLFF. Here the CDR3 DNA reads TGTGCCAGCAGTGGAAAGGACAGCCTTAATGAAAAACTGTTTTTT. The chain has TRBV6-1 and TRBJ1-4; a weak D match, TRBD1 (6 bases). Trimming shortened V by 4 bases and J by 4 bases, and 13 bases separated the two germline ends. Germline-derived CDR1 and CDR2 are MNHNS and SASEGT. The CDR3 is 15 residues long.

CDR3 loop: CASSLGQVLAGYGYTF. As DNA, the CDR3 is TGTGCCAGCAGCTTGGGACAGGTCCTTGCGGGGTATGGCTACACCTTC. This rearrangement joins TRBV7-8 to TRBJ1-2; 8 nucleotides agree with TRBD1. The germline V gene encodes CDR1 SGHVS and CDR2 FQNEAQ. The CDR3 sequence is 16 residues long. V was clipped by 3 bases and J by 5 bases; unmatched bases: 11.

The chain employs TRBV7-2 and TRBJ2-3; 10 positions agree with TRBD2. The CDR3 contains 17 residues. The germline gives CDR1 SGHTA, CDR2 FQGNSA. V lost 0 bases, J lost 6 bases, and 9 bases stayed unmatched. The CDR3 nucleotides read TGTGCCAGCAGCTTAGCCTCTAGCGGGGGCACCTGGGATACGCAGTATTTT. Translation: CASSLASSGGTWDTQYF.

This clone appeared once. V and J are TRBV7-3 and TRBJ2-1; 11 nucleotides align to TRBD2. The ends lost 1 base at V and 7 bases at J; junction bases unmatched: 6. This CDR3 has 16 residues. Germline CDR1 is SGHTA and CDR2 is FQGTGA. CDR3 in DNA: TGTGCCAGCAGCTTAAGAGGGACTAGCGGCTTTAATGAGCAGTTCTTC. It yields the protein CASSLRGTSGFNEQFF.

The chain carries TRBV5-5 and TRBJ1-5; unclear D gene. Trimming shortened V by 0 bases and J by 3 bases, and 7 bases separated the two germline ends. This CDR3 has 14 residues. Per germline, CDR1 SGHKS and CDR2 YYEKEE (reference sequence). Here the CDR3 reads CASSLDGLNQPQHF. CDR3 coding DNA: TGTGCCAGCAGCTTGGACGGACTCAATCAGCCCCAGCATTTT.

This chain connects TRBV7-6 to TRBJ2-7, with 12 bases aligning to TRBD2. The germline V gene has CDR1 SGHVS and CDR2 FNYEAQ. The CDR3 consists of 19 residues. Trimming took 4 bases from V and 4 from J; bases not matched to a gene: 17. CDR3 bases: TGTGCCAGCAGCTACATGCCCACGGAACTAGCGGGAGGTGGGTACGAGCAGTACTTC. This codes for CASSYMPTELAGGGYEQYF.

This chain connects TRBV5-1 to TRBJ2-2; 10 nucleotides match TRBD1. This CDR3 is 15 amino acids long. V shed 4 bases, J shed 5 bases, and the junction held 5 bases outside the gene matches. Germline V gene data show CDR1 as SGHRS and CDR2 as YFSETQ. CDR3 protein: CASSPRTGGTGELFF. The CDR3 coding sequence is TGCGCCAGCAGCCCTCGGACAGGGGGGACCGGGGAGCTGTTTTTT.

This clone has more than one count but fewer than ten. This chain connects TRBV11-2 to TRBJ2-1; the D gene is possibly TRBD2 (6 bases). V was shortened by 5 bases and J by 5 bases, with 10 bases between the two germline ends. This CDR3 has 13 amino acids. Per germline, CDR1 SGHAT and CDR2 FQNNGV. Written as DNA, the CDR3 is TGTGCCAGCAGCCCTACTAGCAACAATGAGCAGTTCTTC. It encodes CASSPTSNNEQFF.

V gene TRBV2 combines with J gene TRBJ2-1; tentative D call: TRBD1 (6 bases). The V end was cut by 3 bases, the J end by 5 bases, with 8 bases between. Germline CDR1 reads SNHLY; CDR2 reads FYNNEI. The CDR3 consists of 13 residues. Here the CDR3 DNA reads TGTGCCAGCAGTGAGTACAGGGACAATGAGCAGTTCTTC. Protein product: CASSEYRDNEQFF.

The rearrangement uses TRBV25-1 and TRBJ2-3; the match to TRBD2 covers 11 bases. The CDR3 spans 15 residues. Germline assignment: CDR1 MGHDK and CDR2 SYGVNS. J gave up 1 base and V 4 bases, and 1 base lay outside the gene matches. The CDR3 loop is CASSALAGGTDTQYF. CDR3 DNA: TGTGCCAGCAGTGCACTAGCGGGAGGCACAGATACGCAGTATTTT.

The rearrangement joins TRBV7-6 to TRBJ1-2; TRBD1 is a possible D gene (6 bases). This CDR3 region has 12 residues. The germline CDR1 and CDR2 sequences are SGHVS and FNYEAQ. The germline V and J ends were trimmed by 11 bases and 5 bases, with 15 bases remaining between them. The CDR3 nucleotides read TGTGCCGAGTGGGGGCAAACGTATGGCTACACCTTC. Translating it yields CAEWGQTYGYTF.

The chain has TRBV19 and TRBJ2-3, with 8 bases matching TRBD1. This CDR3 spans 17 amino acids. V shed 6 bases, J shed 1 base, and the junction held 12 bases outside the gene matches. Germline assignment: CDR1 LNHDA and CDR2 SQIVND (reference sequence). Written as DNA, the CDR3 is TGTGCCAGTAGACCCCAGGCCGGGACAGGAGGCACAGATACGCAGTATTTT. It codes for CASRPQAGTGGTDTQYF.

CDR3 DNA sequence: TGTGCCAGCAGCTTATATTACGTCAGGGTGGGGCAAGGCACAGATACGCAGTATTTT. Translating gives CASSLYYVRVGQGTDTQYF. The V gene is TRBV7-2, the J gene TRBJ2-3; perhaps TRBD1 as D (5 bases). The length of the CDR3 is 19 residues. Trimming removed 2 bases from V and 1 base from J, with 22 bases in between. Germline lookup yields CDR1 SGHTA and CDR2 FQGNSA.

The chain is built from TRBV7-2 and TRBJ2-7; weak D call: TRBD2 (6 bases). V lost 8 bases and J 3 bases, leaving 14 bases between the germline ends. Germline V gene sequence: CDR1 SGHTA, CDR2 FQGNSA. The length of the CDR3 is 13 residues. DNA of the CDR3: TGTGCCAGCGGAGGGACGGCCTACTACGAGCAGTACTTC. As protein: CASGGTAYYEQYF.

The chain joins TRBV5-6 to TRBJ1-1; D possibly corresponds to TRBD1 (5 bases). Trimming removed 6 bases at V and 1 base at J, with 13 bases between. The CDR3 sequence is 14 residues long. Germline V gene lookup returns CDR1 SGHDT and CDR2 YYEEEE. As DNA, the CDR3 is TGTGCCAGCACTCCTACAGACAGGAACACTGAAGCTTTCTTT. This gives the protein CASTPTDRNTEAFF.

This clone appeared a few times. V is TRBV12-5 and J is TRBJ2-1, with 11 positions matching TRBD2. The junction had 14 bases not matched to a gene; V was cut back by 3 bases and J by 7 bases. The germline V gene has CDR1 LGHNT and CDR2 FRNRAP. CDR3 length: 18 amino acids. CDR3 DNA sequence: TGTGCTAGTGGTTTTAATGGCCTAGCGGGAGGAATGGTGAATGAGCAGTTCTTC. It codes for CASGFNGLAGGMVNEQFF.